The T cell receptor (beta chain) under discussion was sequenced for a study of OX40 agonist ivuxolimab in advanced cancers. Study-level background: Dose-escalation patients suffered from hepatocellular carcinoma, melanoma, renal cell or head and neck cancer. Cohort: approximately 79% men, mean age roughly 60, aged about 20 to 79. Of the participants, 40% had some prior anti-PD-1, anti-PD-L1 or anti-CTLA-4 therapy, which was allowed.

Repertoires were generated with immunoSEQ multiplex PCR, while TCRdb's copy carries only in-frame clones and drops some. The data contain about 10,000 clones, 88% of them singletons. The length of the CDR3 is 16 residues. Germline CDR1 is MGHRA and CDR2 is YSYEKL. The V gene lost 0 bases and the J gene lost 4 bases, with 10 bases spanning the gap. Sample: CD4+ or CD8+ T cells sorted from blood, taken in a trial of the OX40 agonist ivuxolimab. This sequence originates from an adult with an advanced solid tumor such as melanoma, head and neck, liver or kidney cancer. V and J are TRBV4-1 and TRBJ2-6; D tentatively fits TRBD1 or TRBD2 (5 bases each). Here the CDR3 reads CASSQDLGDGANVLTF. DNA of the CDR3: TGCGCCAGCAGCCAAGATTTAGGGGACGGGGCCAACGTCCTGACTTTC.